The 21 T cell receptor beta chains listed next were all sequenced from one sample in a study of CD8+CD57+ T cells in acquired aplastic anemia. The template for TCR beta VDJ and CDR3 sequence profiling was genomic DNA. In TCRdb, the reads were re-called with MiXCR into one record per CDR3 protein. The sample shows about 180,000 distinct CDR3 sequences, around 63% of them seen only once. The sequenced patients had an expansion of CD8+CD57+ cells seen by flow cytometry. Source material: sorted CD4+, CD8+, or CD8+CD57+ T cells (not recorded which) from PBMCs. The receptors were gathered from a human donor with aplastic anemia.

The chain couples TRBV25-1 to TRBJ2-1; D gene unclear. Trimming left V 7 bases short and J 6 bases short, with 7 bases between. The CDR3 is 11 residues long. Germline V gene data show CDR1 as MGHDK and CDR2 as SYGVNS. The CDR3 nucleotides are TGTGCCAGCACTCAGGCCAATGAGCAGTTCTTC. Translating it yields CASTQANEQFF.

The chain links TRBV15 to TRBJ1-2, with 7 nucleotides matching TRBD1. CDR1 and CDR2 from the germline V gene are LNHNV and YYDKDF (reference sequence). The CDR3 is made up of 16 amino acids. Losses at the gene ends were 0 bases for V and 4 bases for J; bases not matched to a gene: 8. In DNA, the CDR3 is TGTGCCACCAGCAGAGATACGAGACAGGGTGGCTATGGCTACACCTTC. Translated: CATSRDTRQGGYGYTF. The complete variable domain, with remaining parts taken from reference TRBV15 and TRBJ1-2, reads DAMVIQNPRYQVTQFGKPVTLSCSQTLNHNVMYWYQQKSSQAPKLLFHYYDKDFNNEADTPDNFQSRRPNTSFCFLDIRSPGLGDTAMYLCATSRDTRQGGYGYTFGSGTRLTVV.

The V and J genes are TRBV19 and TRBJ1-6, with D perhaps TRBD1 (5 bases). The ends were cut back, 5 bases at V and 3 bases at J, with 14 bases in the middle. The CDR3 loop spans 16 amino acids. Per germline, CDR1 LNHDA and CDR2 SQIVND (reference sequence). CDR3 DNA: TGTGCCAGTAGTCCCCGAGGAGGGGACTATAATTCACCCCTCCACTTT. As protein: CASSPRGGDYNSPLHF.

The rearrangement links TRBV6-4 to TRBJ2-3, with D hard to call. V was trimmed by 4 bases and J by 6 bases, leaving 14 bases between them. Germline V gene lookup returns CDR1 MRHNA and CDR2 SNTAGT. The CDR3 extends over 14 amino acids. This CDR3 is CASSVGSGVDTQYF. For the CDR3, the DNA is TGTGCCAGCAGTGTGGGCTCAGGTGTGGATACGCAGTATTTT.

The chain carries TRBV20-1 and TRBJ2-5, with D perhaps given as TRBD1 or TRBD2 (5 bases each). The CDR3 totals 13 residues. V was shortened by 6 bases and J by 4 bases, with 15 bases between the two germline ends. CDR1 and CDR2 (germline): DFQATT, SNEGSKA (reference sequence). CDR3: CSAPQGEGETQYF. CDR3 nucleotides: TGCAGTGCCCCCCAGGGAGAGGGAGAGACCCAGTACTTC.

This sequence joins TRBV15 and TRBJ2-5, with D hard to call. The CDR3 runs 12 residues. Trimming removed 0 bases at V and 6 bases at J, with 5 bases between. CDR1 and CDR2 from the germline V gene are LNHNV and YYDKDF (reference sequence). CDR3 in amino acids: CATSRDPQTQYF. CDR3 bases: TGTGCCACCAGCAGAGATCCGCAGACCCAGTACTTC.

This clonotype appeared a single time. J is TRBJ2-2 and V is TRBV29-1; 8 bases are a match to TRBD1. The CDR3 loop spans 14 amino acids. V lost 6 bases to trimming and J lost 0 bases; unmatched junction nucleotides: 3. Germline lookup yields CDR1 SQVTM and CDR2 ANQGSEA. CDR3 residues: CSVPGQANTGELFF. Here the CDR3 DNA reads TGCAGCGTCCCGGGACAGGCGAACACCGGGGAGCTGTTTTTT.

About this clonotype: A much larger clone differs from this one at a single base, so this may be a read error. Without the conserved terminal phenylalanine or tryptophan, this CDR3 likely stems from a read error. The V and J genes are TRBV6-5 and TRBJ1-1; D ambiguous. The CDR3 has 13 amino acids. Germline V CDR1 and CDR2: MNHEY, SVGAGI. Between the trimmed V and J ends, which lost 2 bases and 0 bases, there was a span of 4 bases. In DNA, the CDR3 is TGTGCCAGCAGTTACGGCATGAACACTGAAGCTTTCGTT. Its protein is CASSYGMNTEAFV.

In its sample, this clonotype was seen a few times. J is TRBJ2-7 and V is TRBV15, with 10 positions matching TRBD1. Per the germline V gene, CDR1 is LNHNV and CDR2 is YYDKDF (reference sequence). V shed 0 bases, J shed 7 bases, and the junction held 9 bases outside the gene matches. The CDR3 has 16 residues. The CDR3 DNA reads TGTGCCACCAGCAGAGACCGTGACAGGGGGCTACGTGAGCAGTACTTC. Translating gives CATSRDRDRGLREQYF.

The rearrangement joins TRBV9 to TRBJ1-4, with 7 nucleotides matching TRBD1. CDR3 length equals 15 residues. Looked up from germline, CDR1 is SGDLS and CDR2 is YYNGEE. J gave up 2 bases and V 4 bases, and 5 bases lay outside the gene matches. The CDR3 reads CASSLWDSTNEKLFF. The CDR3 DNA sequence: TGTGCCAGCAGCTTATGGGACAGCACTAATGAAAAACTGTTTTTT.

The V gene is TRBV10-3, the J gene TRBJ2-1; 8 bases fit TRBD1. The CDR3 is 14 amino acids. J gave up 2 bases and V 8 bases, and 5 bases lay outside the gene matches. Per the germline V gene, CDR1 is ENHRY and CDR2 is SYGVKD. The CDR3 DNA reads TGTGCCATCTCGGACAGGGAACCCTACAATGAGCAGTTCTTC. This gives the protein CAISDREPYNEQFF.

This clonotype has ten or more counts. The chain couples TRBV7-9 to TRBJ1-1; 10 bases align to TRBD1. The CDR3 is 16 amino acids. Germline loops: CDR1 SEHNR, CDR2 FQNEAQ (reference sequence). J gave up 4 bases and V 4 bases, and 9 bases lay outside the gene matches. DNA for the CDR3: TGTGCCAGCAGCTCGGGACAGGGGCCTGGGGGCACTGAAGCTTTCTTT. Encoded protein: CASSSGQGPGGTEAFF.

Of note for this clonotype: This sequence may be a read error, since a much larger clone differs from it by one base. J is TRBJ2-1 and V is TRBV11-2; 10 bases are shared with TRBD2. CDR1 is SGHAT, CDR2 FQNNGV, per germline. This CDR3 has 17 amino acids. CDR3: CAGSLGRSGGVYNEQFF. As DNA, the CDR3 is TGTGCCGGCAGCTTAGGTCGAAGCGGGGGGGTCTACAATGAGCAGTTCTTC.

This chain uses TRBV15 with TRBJ2-1, with TRBD2 identical over 13 bases. The CDR3 runs to 16 residues. V trimming: 3 bases; J trimming: 2 bases; junction bases outside the gene matches: 1. Germline CDR1 reads LNHNV; CDR2 reads YYDKDF (reference sequence). The CDR3 bases are TGTGCCACCAGCAGGACTAGCGGGAGGCCCTACAATGAGCAGTTCTTC. Its translation: CATSRTSGRPYNEQFF.

This chain uses TRBV10-3 with TRBJ2-7; D is perhaps TRBD1 (6 bases). This CDR3 has 12 amino acids. The germline CDR1 and CDR2 sequences are ENHRY and SYGVKD. V was trimmed by 2 bases and J by 10 bases, leaving 12 bases between them. Here the CDR3 reads CAISEPRTVQYF. The CDR3 DNA reads TGTGCCATCAGTGAGCCAAGGACAGTACAGTACTTC.

The V call is TRBV5-4, the J call TRBJ2-7; D unclear. The germline V and J ends were trimmed by 2 bases and 4 bases, with 10 bases remaining between them. The CDR3 is 13 residues long. Per the germline V gene, CDR1 is SGHNT and CDR2 is YYREEE (reference sequence). CDR3 protein: CASSLADGYEQYF. The CDR3 nucleotides read TGTGCCAGCAGCTTAGCAGACGGATACGAGCAGTACTTC.

A note on this clonotype: Given a much more abundant clone one base away, this may be a read error. The genes are TRBV7-6 and TRBJ1-3; D gene ambiguous. Per germline, CDR1 SGHVS and CDR2 FNYEAQ. CDR3 length: 17 amino acids. V was clipped by 3 bases and J by 0 bases, with 15 bases between them. CDR3 DNA sequence: TGTGCCAGCAGCTTCTTATATGGGGTATACTCTGGAAACACCATATATTTT. Protein: CASSFLYGVYSGNTIYF.

The genes are TRBV12-3 or TRBV12-4 and TRBJ1-5, with 8 nucleotides matching TRBD1. This CDR3 region has 15 residues. In DNA form, the CDR3 reads TGTGCTAGTAAGGCGGACAGGGATAGCAATCAGCCCCAGCATTTT. It specifies CASKADRDSNQPQHF.

The J gene is TRBJ1-1, the V gene TRBV10-3; no reliable D call. CDR3 size: 12 residues. Trimming shortened V by 6 bases and J by 5 bases, and 10 bases separated the two germline ends. The germline V gene has CDR1 ENHRY and CDR2 SYGVKD. Here the CDR3 reads CAISALGTEAFF. DNA of the CDR3: TGTGCCATCAGCGCCCTTGGGACTGAAGCTTTCTTT.

The chain combines TRBV25-1 with TRBJ1-2, with 7 bases lining up with TRBD1. CDR1 is MGHDK and CDR2 is SYGVNS in the germline V gene. This CDR3 region has 15 residues. Germline trimming cut 5 bases from V and 2 bases from J; bases unmatched to any gene: 8. The CDR3 sequence: CASSPAGGQNYGYTF. CDR3 sequence (DNA): TGTGCCAGCAGTCCCGCCGGGGGACAGAACTATGGCTACACCTTC.

DNA for the CDR3: TGTGCCAGCAGGCCCTTTTGGGGCTACACCTTC. Translated: CASRPFWGYTF. V usage is TRBV9 and J usage is TRBJ1-2; D gene uncertain. Trimming pared 5 bases from V and 8 bases from J, leaving 10 bases between. Germline V gene sequence: CDR1 SGDLS, CDR2 YYNGEE. The CDR3 length is 11 residues.